One TCR beta chain is described in this entry. These data belong to a study of T-cell reconstitution after alpha-beta-depleted transplantation in children. This CDR3 has 15 residues. Germline CDR1 and CDR2: DFQATT and SNEGSKA (reference sequence). Trimming pared 0 bases from V and 5 bases from J, leaving 16 bases between. Unique molecular identifiers were incorporated when the TCRbeta library was constructed. TCRdb called the PCR reads again in MiXCR, with one record for every CDR3 protein. The sample records approximately 590,000 distinct CDR3 sequences, about 11% being singletons. The clonotype was recovered from a human donor who donated a stem cell graft to a child with acute myeloid leukemia. The rearrangement links TRBV20-1 to TRBJ2-5, with D maybe TRBD1 (5 bases). This specimen consisted of PBMCs from the stem cell graft donor, obtained from the stem cell graft. DNA of the CDR3: TGCAGTGCTAGAGATCCTTACCAGGGCTTCGAGACCCAGTACTTC. Its protein is CSARDPYQGFETQYF.